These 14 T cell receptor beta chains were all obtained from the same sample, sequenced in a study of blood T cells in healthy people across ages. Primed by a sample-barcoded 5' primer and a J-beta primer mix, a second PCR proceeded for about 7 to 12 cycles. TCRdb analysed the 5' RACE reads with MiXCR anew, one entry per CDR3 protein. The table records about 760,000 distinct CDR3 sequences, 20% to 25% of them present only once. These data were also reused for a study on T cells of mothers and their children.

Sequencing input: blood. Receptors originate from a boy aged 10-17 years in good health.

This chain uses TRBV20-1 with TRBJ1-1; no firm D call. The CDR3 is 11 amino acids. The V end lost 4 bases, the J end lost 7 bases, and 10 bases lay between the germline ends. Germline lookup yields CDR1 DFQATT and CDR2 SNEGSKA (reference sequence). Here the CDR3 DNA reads TGCAGTGCTACCAGTGCTGGTGAAGCTTTCTTT. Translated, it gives CSATSAGEAFF.

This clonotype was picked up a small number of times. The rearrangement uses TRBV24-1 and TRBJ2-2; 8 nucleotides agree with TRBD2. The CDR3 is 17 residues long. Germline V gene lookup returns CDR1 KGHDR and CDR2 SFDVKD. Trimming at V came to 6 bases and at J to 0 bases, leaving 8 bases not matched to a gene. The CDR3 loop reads CATSPGLDPPNTGELFF. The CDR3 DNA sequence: TGTGCCACCAGTCCGGGACTAGACCCCCCGAACACCGGGGAGCTGTTTTTT.

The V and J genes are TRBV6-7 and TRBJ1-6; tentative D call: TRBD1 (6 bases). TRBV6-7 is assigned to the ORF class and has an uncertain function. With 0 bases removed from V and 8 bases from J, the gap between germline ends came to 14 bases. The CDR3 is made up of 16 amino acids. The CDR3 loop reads CASSYSFRTVDSPLHF. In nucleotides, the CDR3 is TGTGCCAGCAGTTACTCGTTTCGGACAGTAGATTCACCCCTCCACTTT.

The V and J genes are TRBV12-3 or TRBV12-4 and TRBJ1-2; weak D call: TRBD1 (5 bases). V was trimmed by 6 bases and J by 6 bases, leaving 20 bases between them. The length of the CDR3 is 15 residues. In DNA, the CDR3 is TGTGCCAGCAGGTCTCCTTCCGGGACGGACCATGGCTACACCTTC. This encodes CASRSPSGTDHGYTF.

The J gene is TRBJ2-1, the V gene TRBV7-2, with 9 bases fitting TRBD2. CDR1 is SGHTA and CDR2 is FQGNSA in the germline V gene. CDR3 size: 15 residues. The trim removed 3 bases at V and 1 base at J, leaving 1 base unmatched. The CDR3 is CASSFSGGSYNEQFF. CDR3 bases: TGTGCCAGCAGCTTTAGCGGGGGTTCCTACAATGAGCAGTTCTTC.

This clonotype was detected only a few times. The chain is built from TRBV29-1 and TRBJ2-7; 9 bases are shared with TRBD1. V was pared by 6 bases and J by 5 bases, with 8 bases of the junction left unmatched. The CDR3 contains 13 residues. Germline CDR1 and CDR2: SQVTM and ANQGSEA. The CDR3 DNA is TGCAGCGTGGATGGGACAGGGTATGACGAGCAGTACTTC. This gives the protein CSVDGTGYDEQYF.

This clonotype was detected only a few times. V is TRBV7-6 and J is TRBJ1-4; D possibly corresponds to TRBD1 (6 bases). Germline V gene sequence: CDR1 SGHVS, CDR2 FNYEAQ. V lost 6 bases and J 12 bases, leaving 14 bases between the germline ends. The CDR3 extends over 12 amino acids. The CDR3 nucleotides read TGTGCCAGCAGGGGAGAACAGGGAGAACTGTTTTTT. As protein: CASRGEQGELFF.

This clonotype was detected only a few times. For the CDR3, the DNA is TGCAGCGTAGCGACAGGGACCATGAACACTGAAGCTTTCTTT. It codes for CSVATGTMNTEAFF. This sequence joins TRBV29-1 and TRBJ1-1, with TRBD1 matching 7 bases. The length of the CDR3 is 14 residues. Trimming at V came to 6 bases and at J to 0 bases, leaving 7 bases not matched to a gene. Germline-derived CDR1 and CDR2 are SQVTM and ANQGSEA.

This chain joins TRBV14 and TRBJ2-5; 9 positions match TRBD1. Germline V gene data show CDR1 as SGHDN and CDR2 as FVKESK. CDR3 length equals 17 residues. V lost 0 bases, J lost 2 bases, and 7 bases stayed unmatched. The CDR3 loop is CASSQDQGTGLQETQYF. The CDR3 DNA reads TGTGCCAGCAGCCAAGATCAGGGGACAGGGCTACAAGAGACCCAGTACTTC. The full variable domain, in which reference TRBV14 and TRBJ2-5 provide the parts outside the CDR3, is EAGVTQFPSHSVIEKGQTVTLRCDPISGHDNLYWYRRVMGKEIKFLLHFVKESKQDESGMPNNRFLAERTGGTYSTLKVQPAELEDSGVYFCASSQDQGTGLQETQYFGPGTRLLVL.

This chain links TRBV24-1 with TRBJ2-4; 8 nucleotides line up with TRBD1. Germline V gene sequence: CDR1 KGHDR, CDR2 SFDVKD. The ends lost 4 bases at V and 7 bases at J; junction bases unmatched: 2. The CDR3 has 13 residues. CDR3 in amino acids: CATSEGQDNIQYF. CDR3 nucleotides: TGTGCCACCAGTGAGGGACAGGACAACATTCAGTACTTC.

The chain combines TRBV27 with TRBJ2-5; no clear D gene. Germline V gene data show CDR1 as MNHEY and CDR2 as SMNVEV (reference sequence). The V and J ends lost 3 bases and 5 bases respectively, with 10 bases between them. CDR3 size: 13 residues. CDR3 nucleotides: TGTGCCAGCAGTTTTGGGGTCTACGAGACCCAGTACTTC. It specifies CASSFGVYETQYF.

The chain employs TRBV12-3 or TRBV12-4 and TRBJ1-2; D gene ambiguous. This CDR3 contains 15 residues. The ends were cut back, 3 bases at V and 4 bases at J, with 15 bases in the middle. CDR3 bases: TGTGCCAGCAGTTTCTTACTCTCCCCACTCTATGGCTACACCTTC. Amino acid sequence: CASSFLLSPLYGYTF.

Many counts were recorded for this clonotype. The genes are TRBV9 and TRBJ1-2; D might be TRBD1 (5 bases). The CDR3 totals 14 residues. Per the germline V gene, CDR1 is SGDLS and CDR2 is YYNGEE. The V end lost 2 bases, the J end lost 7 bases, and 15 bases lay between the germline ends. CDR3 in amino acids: CASSVTELIGGYTF. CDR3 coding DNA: TGTGCCAGCAGCGTGACAGAGCTAATAGGTGGCTACACCTTC.

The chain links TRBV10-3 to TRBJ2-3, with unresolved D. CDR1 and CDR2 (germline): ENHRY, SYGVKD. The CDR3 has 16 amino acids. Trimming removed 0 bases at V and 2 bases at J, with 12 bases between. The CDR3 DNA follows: TGTGCCATCAGTGAGTCCGGCTCCACCTACACAGATACGCAGTATTTT. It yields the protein CAISESGSTYTDTQYF.